The 15 T cell receptor beta chains below come from one sample, sequenced in a study of cytomegalovirus exposure and HLA in healthy donors. With 60 Vbeta and 13 Jbeta primers, the PCR was carried out. This table comes from immunoSEQ multiplex PCR, and its TCRdb copy is limited to in-frame clones, with some not included. The table includes 170,000 or so clones, more than 65% detected once. Sequencing used PBMCs. The receptors derive from a woman in her 30s in good health and CMV-seronegative.

The gene calls are TRBV27 and TRBJ2-1; D ambiguous. The V gene lost 2 bases and the J gene lost 2 bases, with 13 bases spanning the gap. This CDR3 has 16 amino acids. Germline CDR1 is MNHEY and CDR2 is SMNVEV (reference sequence). Written as DNA, the CDR3 is TGTGCCAGCAGTTTACCGGTGGGCTCCACCTACAATGAGCAGTTCTTC. This codes for CASSLPVGSTYNEQFF.

A few counts support this clone. The V and J genes are TRBV4-2 and TRBJ2-7; no firm D call. The CDR3 totals 14 residues. CDR1 and CDR2 (germline): LGHNA, YNFKEQ. Deletions cut 2 bases from V and 2 bases from J, with 10 bases between. DNA of the CDR3: TGTGCCAGCAGCCAAAGGATGAGGACCTACGAGCAGTACTTC. Its translation: CASSQRMRTYEQYF.

The chain uses TRBV6-1 and TRBJ1-2, with D perhaps matching TRBD1 (5 bases). CDR1 and CDR2 (germline): MNHNS, SASEGT. The V end was cut by 6 bases, the J end by 4 bases, with 18 bases between. This CDR3 contains 15 residues. CDR3 sequence (DNA): TGTGCCAGCAGAGTAGACAGCCCTTGGTCCTATGGCTACACCTTC. It encodes CASRVDSPWSYGYTF.

DNA of the CDR3: TGTGCCAGCAGCTTCTTAGGTGGTAGGAGCTCCTACGAGCAGTACTTC. Translation: CASSFLGGRSSYEQYF. V usage is TRBV11-2 and J usage is TRBJ2-7; no firm D call. CDR1 SGHAT and CDR2 FQNNGV come from the germline V gene. CDR3 length equals 16 residues. With 3 bases removed from V and 0 bases from J, the gap between germline ends came to 15 bases.

CDR3 coding DNA: TGTGCCAGCAGTTCGATAGCGGAACGATGGGACAATGAGCAGTTCTTC. It is translated as CASSSIAERWDNEQFF. The gene calls are TRBV28 and TRBJ2-1; TRBD2 might be the D (6 bases). This CDR3 has 16 residues. CDR1 is MDHEN, CDR2 SYDVKM, per germline. The V end lost 4 bases, the J end lost 5 bases, and 18 bases lay between the germline ends.

This sequence joins TRBV27 and TRBJ2-5, with 8 bases that match TRBD2. Matching the DNA end better, TRBJ2-7 makes the J call doubtful. The CDR3 consists of 14 residues. Germline V CDR1 and CDR2: MNHEY, SMNVEV (reference sequence). CDR3 in DNA: TGTGCCAGCAGCGGGACGGGGGGGCCCTACGAGCAGTACTTC. Protein sequence: CASSGTGGPYEQYF.

The chain has TRBV19 and TRBJ1-5; no clear D. Germline V gene sequence: CDR1 LNHDA, CDR2 SQIVND (reference sequence). CDR3 length: 14 residues. V was pared by 0 bases and J by 5 bases, with 8 bases between. The CDR3 sequence is CASSIDRRDQPQHF. In nucleotides, the CDR3 is TGTGCCAGTAGTATAGATCGGAGAGATCAGCCCCAGCATTTT.

J is TRBJ2-1 and V is TRBV5-1; 9 bases agree with TRBD2. The CDR3 sequence is 18 residues long. V lost 3 bases, J lost 7 bases, and 17 bases stayed unmatched. Per the germline V gene, CDR1 is SGHRS and CDR2 is YFSETQ. Here the CDR3 reads CASSWRPSTSGGTNEQFF. CDR3 nucleotides: TGCGCCAGCAGCTGGCGCCCTAGTACGAGCGGGGGGACGAATGAGCAGTTCTTC.

Concerning this clone itself: The identical CDR3 is also encoded by other nucleotide sequences in the sample. The chain uses TRBV11-2 and TRBJ1-1; D gene uncertain. The ends were cut back, 1 base at V and 1 base at J, with 4 bases in the middle. This CDR3 spans 13 amino acids. Germline CDR1 reads SGHAT; CDR2 reads FQNNGV. As DNA, the CDR3 is TGTGCCAGCAGCTTAGGCAGGAACACTGAAGCTTTCTTT. Amino acid sequence: CASSLGRNTEAFF. The full variable domain, in which reference TRBV11-2 and TRBJ1-1 provide the parts outside the CDR3, is EAGVAQSPRYKIIEKRQSVAFWCNPISGHATLYWYQQILGQGPKLLIQFQNNGVVDDSQLPKDRFSAERLKGVDSTLKIQPAKLEDSAVYLCASSLGRNTEAFFGQGTRLTVV.

This clone was seen a handful of times. The chain is built from TRBV11-2 and TRBJ1-1; 7 nucleotides agree with TRBD1. The V segment lost 1 base and the J segment 4 bases; nucleotides outside the gene matches: 9. The CDR3 has 16 amino acids. Looked up from germline, CDR1 is SGHAT and CDR2 is FQNNGV. CDR3 sequence: CASSLGKQGSTTEAFF. CDR3 DNA: TGTGCCAGCAGCTTAGGAAAACAGGGGTCGACCACTGAAGCTTTCTTT.

This clone was detected only once. The chain employs TRBV9 and TRBJ2-2; D perhaps matches TRBD1 (6 bases). Trimming pared 5 bases from V and 0 bases from J, leaving 8 bases between. The CDR3 has 14 amino acids. Germline CDR1 and CDR2: SGDLS and YYNGEE. CDR3 protein: CASRQGANTGELFF. DNA for the CDR3: TGTGCCAGCAGACAGGGAGCGAACACCGGGGAGCTGTTTTTT.

The chain recombines TRBV7-2 with TRBJ1-4, with a tentative D call TRBD1 (5 bases). The CDR3 length is 11 residues. The V end lost 5 bases, the J end lost 14 bases, and 12 bases lay between the germline ends. The germline V gene encodes CDR1 SGHTA and CDR2 FQGNSA. The CDR3 spells CASSGTGTLFF. The CDR3 DNA reads as TGTGCCAGCAGCGGGACTGGGACTCTGTTTTTT. Full variable domain (outside the CDR3, taken from reference TRBV7-2 and TRBJ1-4): GAGVSQSPSNKVTEKGKDVELRCDPISGHTALYWYRQSLGQGLEFLIYFQGNSAPDKSGLPSDRFSAERTGGSVSTLTIQRTQQEDSAVYLCASSGTGTLFFGSGTQLSVL.

This clone was observed a handful of times. Here the CDR3 omits its conserved ending phenylalanine or tryptophan, so a read error is the likely source. It is unclear where the CDR3 begins or ends on the DNA, so no DNA is shown, and the CDR3 is as TCRdb lists it. The genes are TRBV29-1 and TRBJ1-2; the table names TRBD1, a call not compared with the DNA. In germline, CDR1 is SQVTM, CDR2 ANQGSEA. The CDR3 is 11 residues long, counting both termini. CDR3 sequence reads: CSVEDGAGPRV.

This sequence joins TRBV15 and TRBJ1-4; no definite D call. This CDR3 contains 12 residues. Germline V gene data show CDR1 as LNHNV and CDR2 as YYDKDF (reference sequence). V lost 1 base and J lost 12, with 9 bases in between. CDR3 nucleotides: TGTGCCACCAGCAGAGTGGGAGGAGAACTGTTTTTT. Protein sequence: CATSRVGGELFF.

This clone was counted between two and nine times. The genes are TRBV28 and TRBJ2-7; TRBD1 aligns across 7 bases. CDR1 and CDR2 (germline): MDHEN, SYDVKM. V lost 6 bases and J lost 4; bases outside the gene matches: 3. This CDR3 has 12 residues. Here the CDR3 DNA reads TGTGCCAGCAGCGGACAGGTTTACGAGCAGTACTTC. It translates to CASSGQVYEQYF.